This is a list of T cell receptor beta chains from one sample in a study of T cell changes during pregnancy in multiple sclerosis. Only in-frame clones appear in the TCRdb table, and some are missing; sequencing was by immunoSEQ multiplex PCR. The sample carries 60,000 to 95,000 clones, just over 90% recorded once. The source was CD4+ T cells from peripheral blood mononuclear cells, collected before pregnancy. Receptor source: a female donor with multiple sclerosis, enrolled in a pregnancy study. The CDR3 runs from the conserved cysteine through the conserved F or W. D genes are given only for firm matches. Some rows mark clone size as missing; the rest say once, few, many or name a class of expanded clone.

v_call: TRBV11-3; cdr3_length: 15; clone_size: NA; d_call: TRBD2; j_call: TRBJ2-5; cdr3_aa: CASSRGSGGAETQYF
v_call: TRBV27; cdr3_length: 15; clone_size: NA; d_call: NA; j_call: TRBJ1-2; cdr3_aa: CASSSTPTGVYGYTF
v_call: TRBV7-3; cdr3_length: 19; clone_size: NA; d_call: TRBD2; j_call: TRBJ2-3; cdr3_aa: CASSLRGKASGGLGDTQYF
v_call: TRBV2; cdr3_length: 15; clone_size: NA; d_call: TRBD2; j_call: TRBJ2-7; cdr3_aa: CASRRASGTHYEQYF
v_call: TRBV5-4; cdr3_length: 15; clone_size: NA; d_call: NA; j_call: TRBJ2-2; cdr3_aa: CASSLSPGNTGELFF
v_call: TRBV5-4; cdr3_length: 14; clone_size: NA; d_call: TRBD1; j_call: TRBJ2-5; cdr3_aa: CASSVWDRGETQYF
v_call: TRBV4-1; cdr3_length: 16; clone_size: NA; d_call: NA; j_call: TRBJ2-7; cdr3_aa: CASSQELGGTSYEQYF
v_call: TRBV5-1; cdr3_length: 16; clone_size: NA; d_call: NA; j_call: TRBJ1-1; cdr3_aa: CASSLEGGSMNTEAFF
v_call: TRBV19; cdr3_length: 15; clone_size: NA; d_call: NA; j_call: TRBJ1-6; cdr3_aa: CASSIAGTYNSPLHF
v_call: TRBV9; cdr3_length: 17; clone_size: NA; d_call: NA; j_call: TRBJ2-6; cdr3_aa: CASTGLLKQSRANVLTF
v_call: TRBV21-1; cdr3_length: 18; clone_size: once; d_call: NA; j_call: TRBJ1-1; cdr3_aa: CASSKETPGQILNTEAFF
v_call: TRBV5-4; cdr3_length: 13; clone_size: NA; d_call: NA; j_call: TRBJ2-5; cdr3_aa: CASSLVSQETQYF
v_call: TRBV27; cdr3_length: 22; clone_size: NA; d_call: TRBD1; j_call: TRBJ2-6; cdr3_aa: CASSLIVGQGAANPSGANVLTF
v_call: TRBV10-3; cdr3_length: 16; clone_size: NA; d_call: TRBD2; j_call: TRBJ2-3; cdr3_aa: CAITSPTSGSTDTQYF
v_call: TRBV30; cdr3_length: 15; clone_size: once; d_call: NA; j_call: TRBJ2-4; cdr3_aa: CAWSALGGAKNIQYF
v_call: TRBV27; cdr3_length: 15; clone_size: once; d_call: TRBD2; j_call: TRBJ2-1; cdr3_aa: CASSQGLAGGNGQFF
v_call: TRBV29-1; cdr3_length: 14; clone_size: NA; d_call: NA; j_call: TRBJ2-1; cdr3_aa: CSAPLGITYNEQFF
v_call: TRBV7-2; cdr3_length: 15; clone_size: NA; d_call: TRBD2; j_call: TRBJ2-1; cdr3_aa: CASSFGLAGGDEQFF
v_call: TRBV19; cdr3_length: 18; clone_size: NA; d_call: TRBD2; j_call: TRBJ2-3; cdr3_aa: CASSISSSRGGRTDTQYF
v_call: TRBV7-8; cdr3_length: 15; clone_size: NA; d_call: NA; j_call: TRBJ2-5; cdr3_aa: CASSLGWRRQETQYF
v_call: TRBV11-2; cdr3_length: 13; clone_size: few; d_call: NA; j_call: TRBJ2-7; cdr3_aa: CASRFGDSYEQYF
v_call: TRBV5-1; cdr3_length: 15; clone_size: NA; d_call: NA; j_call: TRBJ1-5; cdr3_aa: CASSFSGDSNQPQHF
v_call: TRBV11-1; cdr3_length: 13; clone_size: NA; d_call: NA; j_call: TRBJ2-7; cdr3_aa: CASSPDRLYEQYF